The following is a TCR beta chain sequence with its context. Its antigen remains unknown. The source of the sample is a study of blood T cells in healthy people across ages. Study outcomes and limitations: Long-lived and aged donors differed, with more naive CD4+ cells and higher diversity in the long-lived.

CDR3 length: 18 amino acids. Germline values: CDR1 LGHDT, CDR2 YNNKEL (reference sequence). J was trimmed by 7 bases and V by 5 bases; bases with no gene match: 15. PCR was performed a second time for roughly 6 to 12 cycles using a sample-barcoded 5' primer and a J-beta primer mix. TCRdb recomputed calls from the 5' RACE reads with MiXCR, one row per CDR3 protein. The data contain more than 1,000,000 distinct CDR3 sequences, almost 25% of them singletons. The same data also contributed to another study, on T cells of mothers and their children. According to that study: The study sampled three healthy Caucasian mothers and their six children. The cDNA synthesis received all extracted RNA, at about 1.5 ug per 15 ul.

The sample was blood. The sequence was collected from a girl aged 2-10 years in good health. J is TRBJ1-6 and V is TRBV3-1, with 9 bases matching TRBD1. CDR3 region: CASSSKADRGSSNSPLHF. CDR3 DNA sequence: TGTGCCAGCAGCTCCAAGGCGGACAGGGGTAGCAGCAATTCACCCCTCCACTTT.